Given below is one T cell receptor beta chain in context. This sample is part of a study of blood T cell repertoires in COVID-19. The overall study: Both acute and convalescent COVID-19 samples were obtained from the United States, Italy and Spain.

CDR1 ENHRY and CDR2 SYGVKD come from the germline V gene. V was pared by 7 bases and J by 3 bases, with 16 bases between. This CDR3 comprises 14 residues. In the authors' workflow: The assay estimated nucleated cells by amplifying reference gene primers. Clones were sequenced by immunoSEQ multiplex PCR, and TCRdb holds only the in-frame ones, with some missing. The V and J calls and clone size come from that table; D and trimming were worked out from the DNA. The sample has 110,000 to 150,000 clones, approximately 84% seen once. Sample: peripheral blood. The source is a woman of 80 years or more in a cohort sampled during active or convalescent COVID-19. The chain joins TRBV10-3 to TRBJ2-7; D perhaps matches TRBD1 (6 bases). The CDR3 nucleotides read TGTGCCATCATGGACGGCCAGGGGTTCTACGAGCAGTACTTC. It yields the protein CAIMDGQGFYEQYF.